The clone carrying this TCR beta chain was seen ten or more times. Its antigen is unidentified. This entry is derived from a study of regulatory T cells in long-lasting Graves disease. Study results and caveats: Persistent disease preferred TRBV28, TRBJ1-2 and TRBJ2-5. Those with persistent Graves' had less TCR diversity than newly diagnosed patients.

Building the TCR beta libraries relied on iRepertoire HTBI primers, and CDR3 regions underwent Arm-PCR. Via MiXCR, TCRdb re-called the multiplex PCR reads, giving one row per CDR3 protein. The sample consists of around 480,000 distinct CDR3 sequences, roughly a sixth of them appearing once. This sample's time point: newly diagnosed GD, antithyroid drugs for less than 3 months. PBMC RNA served as the TCR library source. Germline V CDR1 and CDR2: SEHNR, FQNEAQ (reference sequence). The CDR3 consists of 17 residues. Trimming took 3 bases from V and 0 from J; bases not matched to a gene: 10. The same specimen was also included in a second study, on T cells in Graves' hyperthyroidism and ophthalmopathy. This second study says: HTBI primers were the set used in a first-round RT-PCR of the TCR CDR3. Blood also held most thyroid clonotypes expanded beyond 0.001.

This clonotype was obtained from a middle-aged woman with Graves disease. This sequence joins TRBV7-9 and TRBJ1-1; TRBD1 matches at 7 bases. The sample in question was peripheral blood mononuclear cells (PBMCs), obtained at new diagnosis, from a patient treated with antithyroid drugs. CDR3 in amino acids: CASSFTPGTALNTEAFF. CDR3 nucleotides: TGTGCCAGCAGCTTTACCCCCGGGACAGCTTTGAACACTGAAGCTTTCTTT.